What follows are 25 T cell receptor beta chains derived from one specimen sequenced in a study of T cell clones after liver transplantation. Assay used: immunoSEQ multiplex PCR; TCRdb lists only in-frame clones, some missing. The table lists about 9,800 clones, over 60% of them singletons. Specimen: CD8+ T cells from blood, collected at the roughly 16-month timepoint. Receptors originate from a human patient who received a liver transplant. Some T cells may trace back to the graft donor.

This rearrangement joins TRBV9 to TRBJ2-6, with 7 bases lining up with TRBD1. The V gene's germline CDR1 is SGDLS and CDR2 YYNGEE. The CDR3 runs 23 residues. J gave up 0 bases and V 4 bases, and 25 bases lay outside the gene matches. The CDR3 DNA sequence: TGTGCCAGCAGCTTTCCCCGCACCTTTTCACAGGGGCCACTCAGCTCTGGGGCCAACGTCCTGACTTTC. Protein sequence: CASSFPRTFSQGPLSSGANVLTF.

This rearrangement joins TRBV30 to TRBJ1-5; maybe TRBD1 (6 bases). Germline CDR1 reads GTSNPN; CDR2 reads SVGIG (reference sequence). This CDR3 is 14 amino acids long. V was pared by 2 bases and J by 3 bases, with 11 bases between. CDR3 in amino acids: CAWSWSGDNQPQHF. CDR3 DNA sequence: TGTGCCTGGAGTTGGTCAGGGGACAATCAGCCCCAGCATTTT.

This sequence joins TRBV27 and TRBJ1-5, with 7 nucleotides matching TRBD1. J was trimmed by 3 bases and V by 1 base; bases with no gene match: 6. Germline-derived CDR1 and CDR2 are MNHEY and SMNVEV (reference sequence). The CDR3 spans 16 residues. The CDR3 is CASSLWGTAANQPQHF. The CDR3 bases are TGTGCCAGCAGTTTATGGGGGACAGCAGCCAATCAGCCCCAGCATTTT.

This clone was counted a few times. This CDR3 reads CATSRDRRELLTDTQYF. In nucleotides, the CDR3 is TGTGCCACCAGCAGAGATAGGCGGGAACTCCTCACAGATACGCAGTATTTT. The chain recombines TRBV15 with TRBJ2-3; the D gene is possibly TRBD2 (6 bases). The V gene lost 0 bases and the J gene lost 2 bases, with 15 bases spanning the gap. The CDR3 spans 17 residues. Germline-derived CDR1 and CDR2 are LNHNV and YYDKDF (reference sequence).

This clone was seen a handful of times. One junction end disagrees with the germline gene, perhaps due to a read error. The gene calls are TRBV6-5 and TRBJ1-5; D remains ambiguous. The germline gives CDR1 MNHEY, CDR2 SVGAGI. This CDR3 comprises 15 residues. CDR3 DNA sequence: TGTGCCAGCAGCTACTCCGGAGGTCGCCATCAGCCCCAGCATTTT. Its translation is CASSYSGGRHQPQHF.

This clone has only one observation. This sequence joins TRBV6-4 and TRBJ2-1; D is undetermined. V was pared by 3 bases and J by 0 bases, with 6 bases between. Germline CDR1 and CDR2: MRHNA and SNTAGT. There are 14 residues in the CDR3. DNA of the CDR3: TGTGCCAGCAGTGAGGGCAGCTCCTACAATGAGCAGTTCTTC. This gives the protein CASSEGSSYNEQFF.

This chain joins TRBV7-9 and TRBJ2-1; 12 bases line up with TRBD2. V was pared by 4 bases and J by 8 bases, with 6 bases of the junction left unmatched. Germline CDR1 SEHNR, CDR2 FQNEAQ (reference sequence). The CDR3 totals 15 residues. The DNA of the CDR3 is TGTGCCAGCAGCTACGGACTAGCGGGGATCTATGAGCAGTTCTTC. Translation: CASSYGLAGIYEQFF.

This chain links TRBV13 with TRBJ2-1; a possible D gene is TRBD2 (6 bases). V was pared by 4 bases and J by 10 bases, with 14 bases between. Germline-derived CDR1 and CDR2 are PRHDT and FYEKMQ (reference sequence). The CDR3 has 13 residues. Here the CDR3 reads CASSSRDFLEQFF. CDR3 in DNA: TGTGCCAGCAGCTCCCGGGACTTTCTAGAGCAGTTCTTC.

The chain recombines TRBV11-2 with TRBJ1-2; tentatively, D is TRBD1 (5 bases). From germline, CDR1 is SGHAT and CDR2 FQNNGV. Trimming pared 0 bases from V and 4 bases from J, leaving 9 bases between. The CDR3 runs to 14 residues. In DNA, the CDR3 is TGTGCCAGCAGCTTAGAGGGGCTTGGCTATGGCTACACCTTC. Translated, it gives CASSLEGLGYGYTF. The variable domain in full, with the rest retrieved from reference TRBV11-2 and TRBJ1-2, is EAGVAQSPRYKIIEKRQSVAFWCNPISGHATLYWYQQILGQGPKLLIQFQNNGVVDDSQLPKDRFSAERLKGVDSTLKIQPAKLEDSAVYLCASSLEGLGYGYTFGSGTRLTVV.

The chain has TRBV15 and TRBJ2-7; 9 bases are shared with TRBD1. Per germline, CDR1 LNHNV and CDR2 YYDKDF (reference sequence). This CDR3 has 13 amino acids. The trim removed 8 bases at V and 3 bases at J, leaving 5 bases unmatched. The CDR3 spells CATGTGMDYEQYF. DNA of the CDR3: TGTGCCACCGGGACAGGGATGGACTACGAGCAGTACTTC.

This clone is judged large. The rearrangement joins TRBV7-8 to TRBJ2-2; 10 nucleotides agree with TRBD2. The CDR3 consists of 16 residues. Germline V gives CDR1 SGHVS, CDR2 FQNEAQ. With 5 bases clipped from V and 4 bases from J, the junction kept 7 bases outside the gene matches. Here the CDR3 DNA reads TGTGCCAGCAGCAACTGGGCTAGCGGGGGCACCGGGGAGCTGTTTTTT. This sequence encodes CASSNWASGGTGELFF.

Written as DNA, the CDR3 is TGTGCCAGCAGTGAGAGGGGGTTTGAGGCCGGGGAGCTGTTTTTT. Its protein product is CASSERGFEAGELFF. The chain has TRBV6-1 and TRBJ2-2; perhaps TRBD1 as D (6 bases). The CDR3 is 15 residues long. V lost 3 bases to trimming and J lost 6 bases, with 14 bases between them. Germline loops: CDR1 MNHNS, CDR2 SASEGT.

The gene calls are TRBV19 and TRBJ2-1; maybe TRBD2 (6 bases). The CDR3 length is 15 residues. CDR1 and CDR2 (germline): LNHDA, SQIVND (reference sequence). The V end lost 5 bases, the J end lost 2 bases, and 13 bases lay between the germline ends. This CDR3 reads CASSPWGEPYNEQFF. Written as DNA, the CDR3 is TGTGCCAGTAGTCCTTGGGGGGAGCCCTACAATGAGCAGTTCTTC.

This rearrangement joins TRBV18 to TRBJ2-3, with D perhaps matching TRBD1 (6 bases). The CDR3 contains 18 residues. Trimming left V 0 bases short and J 5 bases short, with 21 bases between. Germline loops: CDR1 KGHSH, CDR2 LQKENI. CDR3 coding DNA: TGTGCCAGCTCACCACCAGAGGTATGGGGGCCAGCTGTAGATACGCAGTATTTT. Amino acid sequence: CASSPPEVWGPAVDTQYF.

This clone was counted a single time. The genes are TRBV11-3 and TRBJ2-1; maybe TRBD1 (7 bases). Germline V gives CDR1 SGHNT, CDR2 YENEEA. The CDR3 length is 16 residues. Between the trimmed V and J ends, which lost 0 bases and 8 bases, there was a span of 17 bases. CDR3 loop: CASSLDDWGRGDEQFF. The CDR3 DNA is TGTGCCAGCAGCTTAGATGATTGGGGCAGGGGGGATGAGCAGTTCTTC.

This clone was detected once. This rearrangement joins TRBV7-9 to TRBJ2-2; TRBD1 is a possible D gene (6 bases). V was shortened by 1 base and J by 0 bases, with 9 bases between the two germline ends. CDR1 and CDR2 (germline): SEHNR, FQNEAQ (reference sequence). This CDR3 contains 16 residues. The CDR3 region is CASSLEGHTNTGELFF. The CDR3 DNA follows: TGTGCCAGCAGCTTAGAGGGACACACGAACACCGGGGAGCTGTTTTTT.

The gene calls are TRBV19 and TRBJ2-3, with 8 bases fitting TRBD2. The CDR3 contains 15 residues. The trim removed 4 bases at V and 2 bases at J, leaving 5 bases unmatched. Germline V gives CDR1 LNHDA, CDR2 SQIVND (reference sequence). The CDR3 sequence: CASSTVAGNTDTQYF. As DNA, the CDR3 is TGTGCCAGTAGTACAGTAGCGGGAAACACAGATACGCAGTATTTT.

This chain uses TRBV5-5 with TRBJ2-7, with a possible D match to TRBD2 (5 bases). V shed 1 base and J shed 0 bases, with 11 bases lying between them. CDR3 length equals 15 residues. Germline V CDR1 and CDR2: SGHKS, YYEKEE (reference sequence). DNA for the CDR3: TGTGCCAGCAGCTTGCACCCGGACTCCTCCTACGAGCAGTACTTC. This translates into CASSLHPDSSYEQYF.

This sequence joins TRBV25-1 and TRBJ2-2, with a weak D call TRBD1 (5 bases). Germline V gene sequence: CDR1 MGHDK, CDR2 SYGVNS. V was cut by 3 bases and J by 3 bases, with 11 bases left in between. The CDR3 consists of 15 residues. The CDR3 bases are TGTGCCAGCAGTGAGGGGCAGGGCGACACCGGGGAGCTGTTTTTT. Its translation: CASSEGQGDTGELFF.

This clone was detected a few times. The V and J genes are TRBV19 and TRBJ2-1, with D hard to call. The CDR3 totals 15 residues. Trimming stripped 1 base from V and 2 bases from J, with 9 bases between. The germline V gene encodes CDR1 LNHDA and CDR2 SQIVND (reference sequence). CDR3 sequence reads: CASSIASNTYNEQFF. The CDR3 DNA reads as TGTGCCAGTAGTATAGCGAGTAATACCTACAATGAGCAGTTCTTC.

V usage is TRBV2 and J usage is TRBJ2-2; TRBD1 is a possible D gene (6 bases). This CDR3 has 16 amino acids. Germline V gives CDR1 SNHLY, CDR2 FYNNEI. V was pared by 1 base and J by 7 bases, with 16 bases between. DNA for the CDR3: TGTGCCAGCAGTGAAGGACAGGACTCTGGGGTCGGGGAGCTGTTTTTT. Its translation is CASSEGQDSGVGELFF.

The table lists this clone with a count of one. This sequence joins TRBV27 and TRBJ1-5; D is unclear. This CDR3 region has 13 residues. Germline V gives CDR1 MNHEY, CDR2 SMNVEV (reference sequence). Deletions cut 5 bases from V and 0 bases from J, with 5 bases between. As DNA, the CDR3 is TGTGCCAGCAGTCCATATAGCAATCAGCCCCAGCATTTT. Protein: CASSPYSNQPQHF.

The J gene is TRBJ1-1, the V gene TRBV19; possibly TRBD1 for D (5 bases). V shed 7 bases and J shed 7 bases, with 16 bases lying between them. Germline V gene data show CDR1 as LNHDA and CDR2 as SQIVND (reference sequence). The CDR3 totals 13 residues. Here the CDR3 reads CASTKGFADEAFF. The CDR3 DNA reads as TGTGCCAGTACGAAGGGGTTTGCCGATGAAGCTTTCTTT.

V and J are TRBV27 and TRBJ2-6, with 8 bases identical to TRBD2. CDR3 size: 16 residues. J was trimmed by 0 bases and V by 5 bases; bases with no gene match: 3. Germline assignment: CDR1 MNHEY and CDR2 SMNVEV (reference sequence). The CDR3 DNA sequence: TGTGCCAGCAGTCCCCGGGGGGGCTCTGGGGCCAACGTCCTGACTTTC. Its translation is CASSPRGGSGANVLTF.

This clone was recorded only once. This rearrangement joins TRBV2 to TRBJ2-7, with TRBD2 matching 9 bases. This CDR3 region has 13 residues. V lost 1 base, J lost 6 bases, and 1 base stayed unmatched. The V gene's germline CDR1 is SNHLY and CDR2 FYNNEI. CDR3 in amino acids: CASSEVAGVEQYF. Written as DNA, the CDR3 is TGTGCCAGCAGTGAAGTAGCGGGGGTCGAGCAGTACTTC. Full variable domain (missing parts from reference TRBV2 and TRBJ2-7): EPEVTQTPSHQVTQMGQEVILRCVPISNHLYFYWYRQILGQKVEFLVSFYNNEISEKSEIFDDQFSVERPDGSNFTLKIRSTKLEDSAMYFCASSEVAGVEQYFGPGTRLTVT.